Only a few counts were recorded for the clone carrying this TCR beta chain. The length of the CDR3 is 16 residues. The V gene end was trimmed by 6 bases and the J gene end by 5 bases; junction bases not matched to a gene: 12. Germline assignment: CDR1 MNHNS and CDR2 SASEGT. This record comes from a study of response to subunit inactivated influenza vaccine. TCRdb itself ran the RT-PCR reads through MiXCR, one entry per CDR3 protein. The sample holds about 620,000 distinct CDR3 sequences; around 10% are singletons and the top ten take 9.5% to 11%. In addition, the sample was reused for a study of T cells expressing NK-cell markers. That publication notes: For TCR beta, cDNA was produced by 5'RACE template switching with UMIs. Among CD8+ T cells from about six donors, dominant NKG2C+ clonotypes accounted for roughly 1.0-7.0%. The CD3+CD56-NKG2C+ fraction of a handful of donors was likewise dominated by these clonotypes. Unclear, still, was the HCMV specificity of the expanded NKG2C+ T cell clones.

The material was PBMCs from blood, obtained on the day of vaccination. The TCR originated in a man in his fifties who received an inactivated influenza vaccine. The chain uses TRBV6-1 and TRBJ2-3, with 9 nucleotides matching TRBD2. The CDR3 sequence is CASSRLLAGAEDTQYF. The CDR3 region has the DNA TGTGCCAGCAGCCGACTGTTAGCGGGGGCCGAAGATACGCAGTATTTT.